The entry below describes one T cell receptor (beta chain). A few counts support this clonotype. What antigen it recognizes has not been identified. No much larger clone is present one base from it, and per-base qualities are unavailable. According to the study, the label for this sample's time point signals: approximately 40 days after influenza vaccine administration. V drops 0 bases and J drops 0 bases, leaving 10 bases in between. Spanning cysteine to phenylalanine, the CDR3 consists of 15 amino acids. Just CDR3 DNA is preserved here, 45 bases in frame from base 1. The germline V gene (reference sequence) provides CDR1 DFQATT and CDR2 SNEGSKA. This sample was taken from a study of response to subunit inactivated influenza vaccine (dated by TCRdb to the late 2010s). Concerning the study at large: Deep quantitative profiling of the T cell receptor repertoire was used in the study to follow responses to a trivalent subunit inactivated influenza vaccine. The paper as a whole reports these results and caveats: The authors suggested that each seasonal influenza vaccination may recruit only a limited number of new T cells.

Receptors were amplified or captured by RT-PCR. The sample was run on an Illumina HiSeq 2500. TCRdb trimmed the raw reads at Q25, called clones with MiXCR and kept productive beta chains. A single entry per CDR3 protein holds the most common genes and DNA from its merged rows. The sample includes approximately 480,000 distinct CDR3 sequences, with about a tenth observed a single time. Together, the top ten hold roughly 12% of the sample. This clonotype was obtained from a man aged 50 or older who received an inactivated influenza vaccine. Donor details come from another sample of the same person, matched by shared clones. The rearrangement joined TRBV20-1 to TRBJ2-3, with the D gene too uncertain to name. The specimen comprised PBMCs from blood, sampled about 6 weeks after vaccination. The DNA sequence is TGCAGTGCTAGAGATTCTCTGACTAGCACAGATACGCAGTATTTT. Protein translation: CSARDSLTSTDTQYF.